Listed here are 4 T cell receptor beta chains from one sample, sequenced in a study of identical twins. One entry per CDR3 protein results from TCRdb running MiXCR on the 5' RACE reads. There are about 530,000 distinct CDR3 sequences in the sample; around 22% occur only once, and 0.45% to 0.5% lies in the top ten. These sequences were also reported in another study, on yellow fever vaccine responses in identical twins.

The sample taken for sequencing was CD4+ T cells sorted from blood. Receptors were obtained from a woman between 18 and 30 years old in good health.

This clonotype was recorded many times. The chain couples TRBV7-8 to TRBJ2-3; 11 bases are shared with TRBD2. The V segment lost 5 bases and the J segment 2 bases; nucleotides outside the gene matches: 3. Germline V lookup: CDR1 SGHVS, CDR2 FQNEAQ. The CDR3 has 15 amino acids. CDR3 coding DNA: TGTGCCAGCAGCAGTAGCGGGGGGGCCACAGATACGCAGTATTTT. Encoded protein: CASSSSGGATDTQYF.

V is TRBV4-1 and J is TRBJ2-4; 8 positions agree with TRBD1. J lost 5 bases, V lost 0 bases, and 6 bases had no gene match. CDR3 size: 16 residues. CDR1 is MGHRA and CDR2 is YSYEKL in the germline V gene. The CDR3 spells CASSQDRGRGQNIQYF. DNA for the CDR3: TGCGCCAGCAGCCAAGATCGGGGCAGGGGGCAAAACATTCAGTACTTC.

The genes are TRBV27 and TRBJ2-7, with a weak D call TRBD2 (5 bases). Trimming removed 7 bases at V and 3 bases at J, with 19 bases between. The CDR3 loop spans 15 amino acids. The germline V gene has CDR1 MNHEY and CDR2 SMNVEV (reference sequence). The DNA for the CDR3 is TGTGCCAGCACCGCCCGAGCGGAGCCCAACTACGAGCAGTACTTC. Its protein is CASTARAEPNYEQYF.

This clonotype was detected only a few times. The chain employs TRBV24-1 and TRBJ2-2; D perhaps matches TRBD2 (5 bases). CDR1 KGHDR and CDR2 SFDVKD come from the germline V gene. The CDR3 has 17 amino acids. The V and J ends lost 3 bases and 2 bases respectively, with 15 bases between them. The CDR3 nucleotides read TGTGCCACCAGTGATGAGTGGACTCCTCCAAACACCGGGGAGCTGTTTTTT. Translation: CATSDEWTPPNTGELFF.